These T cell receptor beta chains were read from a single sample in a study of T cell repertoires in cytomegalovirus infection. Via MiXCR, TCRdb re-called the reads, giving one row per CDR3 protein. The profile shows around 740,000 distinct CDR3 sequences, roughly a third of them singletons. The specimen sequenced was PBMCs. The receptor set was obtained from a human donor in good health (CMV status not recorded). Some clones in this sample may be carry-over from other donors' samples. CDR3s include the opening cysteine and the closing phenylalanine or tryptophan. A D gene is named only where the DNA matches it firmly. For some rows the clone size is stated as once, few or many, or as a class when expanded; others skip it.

TGTGCCACCAGTGGGACTAGCGGGACACACAATGAGCAGTTCTTC	CATSGTSGTHNEQFF	TRBD2	TRBV24-1	few	TRBJ2-1
TGTGCCAGCAGTGAGGACTCTGGGGCCAACGTCCTGACTTTC	CASSEDSGANVLTF	NA	TRBV6-4	many	TRBJ2-6
TGTGCCAGCAGCTTCGGCCAGATTTTAACAGATACGCAGTATTTT	CASSFGQILTDTQYF	NA	TRBV7-2	NA	TRBJ2-3
TGTGCCAGCAGCCCGGGACCCCTCGGGGACTATGGCTACACCTTC	CASSPGPLGDYGYTF	NA	TRBV28	NA	TRBJ1-2
TGTGCCAGCATACGGGACAATGAGCAGTTCTTC	CASIRDNEQFF	NA	TRBV12-3/TRBV12-4	NA	TRBJ2-1
TGCAGTGCCGGACTGAGCGGGGTATCGGGGTTCTTC	CSAGLSGVSGFF	TRBD2	TRBV20-1	once	TRBJ2-1
TGTGCCAGCAGCTTGACGTGGGGGGCATCCTATGGCTACACCTTC	CASSLTWGASYGYTF	NA	TRBV5-8	NA	TRBJ1-2
TGTGCCAGCAGCCAGGCACCGGGACTAGCGGGAGGGCCCCACTACAATGAGCAGTTCTTC	CASSQAPGLAGGPHYNEQFF	TRBD2	TRBV4-2	NA	TRBJ2-1
TGTGCCAGCAGTGACCTGATAGGACAGGGTGTCCAGCCCCAGCATTTT	CASSDLIGQGVQPQHF	TRBD1	TRBV2	NA	TRBJ1-5
TGTGCCAGCACCCTCCGCGTCTCTCAGAGCTCCTACAATGAGCAGTTCTTC	CASTLRVSQSSYNEQFF	NA	TRBV28	few	TRBJ2-1
TGTGCCAGCAGTCGCGGACAGGGAGCTTTCTTT	CASSRGQGAFF	TRBD1	TRBV6-1	many	TRBJ1-1
TGTGCCAGCAGCTTAGGAACGACGGGTAACACTGAAGCTTTCTTT	CASSLGTTGNTEAFF	NA	TRBV13	few	TRBJ1-1
TGTGCCAGCAGTTTTTGGGGAGACCGGGACAGCTACAATGAGCAGTTCTTC	CASSFWGDRDSYNEQFF	TRBD1	TRBV6-1	many	TRBJ2-1
TGTGCCAGCAGGAGGGACAGAGGAGAAAATGAGCAGTTCTTC	CASRRDRGENEQFF	TRBD1	TRBV5-4	many	TRBJ2-1
TGCGCCAGCGGACAAGGGGGGCGAATGAGTTTGAACACTGAAGCTTTCTTT	CASGQGGRMSLNTEAFF	NA	TRBV5-1	few	TRBJ1-1
TGCAGCGGCCACAGGGTGGGGAACACTGAAGCTTTCTTT	CSGHRVGNTEAFF	NA	TRBV29-1	NA	TRBJ1-1
TGTGCCAGCAGCGCGGGATTCTCGGGGGAGCTGTTTTTT	CASSAGFSGELFF	NA	TRBV7-9	few	TRBJ2-2
TGCGCCAGCAGCCCAGAGTCAGGGACCCTCCCGGATACGCAGTATTTT	CASSPESGTLPDTQYF	NA	TRBV5-1	NA	TRBJ2-3
TGTGCCAGCAGTTACGCCCGCCTAGATTATGAGCAGTTCTTC	CASSYARLDYEQFF	NA	TRBV6-2/TRBV6-3	NA	TRBJ2-1
TGTGCCTGGAGTAAGAGGCTAAGACGGACCCAGTACTTC	CAWSKRLRRTQYF	NA	TRBV30	NA	TRBJ2-5
TGTGCCAGCAGTTTATATGGCGGTAACTCTGGAAACACCATATATTTT	CASSLYGGNSGNTIYF	NA	TRBV27	NA	TRBJ1-3
TGTGCCAGCACGGATCCCGGGACTTCTTATGAGCAGTTCTTC	CASTDPGTSYEQFF	NA	TRBV7-6	few	TRBJ2-1
TGTGCCAGTAGTATCAGGGGAGAGCCCCAGCATTTT	CASSIRGEPQHF	NA	TRBV19	few	TRBJ1-5
TGTGCCAGCAGTTACGCGGGGAATAGCAATCAGCCCCAGCATTTT	CASSYAGNSNQPQHF	NA	TRBV6-6	NA	TRBJ1-5
TGTGCCAGCAGCTTAGGGGCCCTCGGGAAAAGTGAAGCTTTCTTT	CASSLGALGKSEAFF	NA	TRBV7-3	few	TRBJ1-1
TGTGCCAGCAGTCCTAGACAGGGGGGCAACGAGCAGTACTTC	CASSPRQGGNEQYF	TRBD1	TRBV12-3/TRBV12-4	many	TRBJ2-7
TGTGCCAGCAGCGTTTGGACTAGCGGGAGCCCCTACAATGAGCAGTTCTTC	CASSVWTSGSPYNEQFF	TRBD2	TRBV7-6	NA	TRBJ2-1
TGTGCCAGCAGCTTAGTCACTAGCGGGGGGGTAGAGACCCAGTACTTC	CASSLVTSGGVETQYF	TRBD2	TRBV7-2	few	TRBJ2-5
TGTGCCAGCAGTTACTCAGAGGGAGGCACCGAAGCTTTCTTT	CASSYSEGGTEAFF	NA	TRBV6-5	once	TRBJ1-1
TGTGCCAGCAGTTCAACTAGCGGCTTATACAATGAGCAGTTCTTC	CASSSTSGLYNEQFF	TRBD2	TRBV27	few	TRBJ2-1
TGCAGTGCTAGAGATCGGCTTATCCTAGCGACGACAAATACGCAGTATTTT	CSARDRLILATTNTQYF	NA	TRBV20-1	NA	TRBJ2-3
TGTGCCAGCAGCTTAGTAGGCACTCCAGGAACTGGAAACACCATATATTTT	CASSLVGTPGTGNTIYF	NA	TRBV7-2	few	TRBJ1-3
TGCAGTGCTAGTTTTCAGGGGAGTGTGGGAGAGACCCAGTACTTC	CSASFQGSVGETQYF	NA	TRBV20-1	once	TRBJ2-5
TGCAGTGCTGAGAACAGGGACAAGTGGGACCAAGAGACCCAGTACTTC	CSAENRDKWDQETQYF	NA	TRBV20-1	NA	TRBJ2-5
TGTGCCAGCAGCCCCCGGACTAGCGGGAGAAGGCAGTTCTTC	CASSPRTSGRRQFF	TRBD2	TRBV3-1	NA	TRBJ2-1
TGTGCCAGCAGTGGAACTAGCGTAGACTCCTACAATGAGCAGTTCTTC	CASSGTSVDSYNEQFF	TRBD2	TRBV6-1	few	TRBJ2-1
TGTGCCACCCAGGGGGCTCTATACAATGAGCAGTTCTTC	CATQGALYNEQFF	TRBD1	TRBV12-3/TRBV12-4	few	TRBJ2-1
TGTGCCAGCAGCTTAGCGAGCGGGGATCCGGCTAACTATGGCTACACCTTC	CASSLASGDPANYGYTF	NA	TRBV7-6	few	TRBJ1-2
TGTGCCAGCAGTTACTCAGGGACAGGGTTGTACGAGCAGTACTTC	CASSYSGTGLYEQYF	TRBD1	TRBV6-6	NA	TRBJ2-7